The 31 T cell receptor beta chains reported below all come from one sample, sequenced in a study of blood T cell repertoires in COVID-19. This table comes from immunoSEQ multiplex PCR, and its TCRdb copy is limited to in-frame clones, with some not included. The sample includes roughly 43,000 clones, about nine tenths of them seen just once. The source material was peripheral blood. The receptors stem from a man aged 60 to 69 with active COVID-19.

The CDR3 sequence is CASSEAQVYEQYF. CDR3 nucleotides: TGTGCCAGCAGTGAAGCGCAGGTCTACGAGCAGTACTTC. V gene TRBV2 combines with J gene TRBJ2-7; no reliable D call. CDR3 length: 13 residues. Trimming removed 0 bases at V and 3 bases at J, with 6 bases between. Germline V gene sequence: CDR1 SNHLY, CDR2 FYNNEI.

The chain carries TRBV10-3 and TRBJ2-2; tentative D call: TRBD2 (7 bases). Germline V CDR1 and CDR2: ENHRY, SYGVKD. The CDR3 has 16 residues. Trimming removed 7 bases at V and 1 base at J, with 16 bases between. In DNA form, the CDR3 reads TGTGCCATCAAGGGGAGGGGGACACTGAACACCGGGGAGCTGTTTTTT. This sequence encodes CAIKGRGTLNTGELFF.

The V and J genes are TRBV12-3 or TRBV12-4 and TRBJ1-2; D not certain. This CDR3 region has 13 residues. V lost 4 bases and J 6 bases, leaving 12 bases between the germline ends. In DNA form, the CDR3 reads TGTGCCAGCAGTTCCGGAAGCGGAGATGGCTACACCTTC. Protein sequence: CASSSGSGDGYTF.

The genes are TRBV3-1 (or the pseudogene TRBV3-2) and TRBJ2-1, with D possibly matching TRBD2 (5 bases). The CDR3 has 15 amino acids. V was trimmed by 4 bases and J by 8 bases, leaving 18 bases between them. Per germline, CDR1 LGHDT and CDR2 YNNKEL (reference sequence). Here the CDR3 reads CASSPELERFDEQFF. DNA for the CDR3: TGTGCCAGCAGCCCCGAACTAGAAAGGTTCGATGAGCAGTTCTTC.

V usage is TRBV6-6 and J usage is TRBJ2-7; 7 nucleotides align to TRBD1. The V and J ends lost 6 bases and 5 bases, in that order; junction bases with no gene match: 7. Germline V gene lookup returns CDR1 MNHNY and CDR2 SVGAGI (reference sequence). This CDR3 region has 13 residues. DNA of the CDR3: TGTGCCAGCAGCGCCGTGACAGGGAACGAGCAGTACTTC. It codes for CASSAVTGNEQYF.

The J gene is TRBJ1-2, the V gene TRBV10-3; TRBD1 matches at 10 bases. V lost 9 bases, J lost 6 bases, and 10 bases stayed unmatched. The CDR3 is made up of 14 amino acids. In germline, CDR1 is ENHRY, CDR2 SYGVKD. CDR3 nucleotide sequence: TGTGCCATAAATTCCGGGACAGGGGTAGATGGCTACACCTTC. This sequence encodes CAINSGTGVDGYTF.

This clone was observed a few times. The chain uses TRBV10-3 and TRBJ2-3, with D hard to call. This CDR3 comprises 14 residues. CDR1 is ENHRY and CDR2 is SYGVKD in the germline V gene. V lost 0 bases to trimming and J lost 6 bases, with 10 bases between them. The CDR3 loop is CAISESQDSDTQYF. The CDR3 DNA sequence: TGTGCCATCAGTGAGTCTCAGGATTCCGATACGCAGTATTTT.

The chain joins TRBV7-2 to TRBJ2-2, with 8 positions matching TRBD2. The CDR3 is 15 residues long. The J segment lost 0 bases and the V segment lost 6 bases, leaving 3 bases of the junction unmatched. Germline values: CDR1 SGHTA, CDR2 FQGNSA. The CDR3: CASRRLATNTGELFF. The CDR3 DNA reads TGTGCCAGCAGGAGACTAGCGACGAACACCGGGGAGCTGTTTTTT. The whole variable domain, remainder taken from reference TRBV7-2 and TRBJ2-2, is GAGVSQSPSNKVTEKGKDVELRCDPISGHTALYWYRQSLGQGLEFLIYFQGNSAPDKSGLPSDRFSAERTGGSVSTLTIQRTQQEDSAVYLCASRRLATNTGELFFGEGSRLTVL.

J is TRBJ1-2 and V is TRBV6-5; D gene unclear. The CDR3 contains 15 residues. The germline V gene has CDR1 MNHEY and CDR2 SVGAGI. The V gene lost 9 bases and the J gene lost 8 bases, with 25 bases spanning the gap. The CDR3 DNA is TGTGCCAGTACAGTCACGGGAGGGCGGCCTGAAGGCTACACCTTC. Its translation: CASTVTGGRPEGYTF.

The V call is TRBV11-3, the J call TRBJ2-1; 7 bases match TRBD1. CDR1 SGHNT and CDR2 YENEEA come from the germline V gene. The CDR3 has 15 residues. J lost 1 base, V lost 5 bases, and 5 bases had no gene match. The CDR3 nucleotides read TGTGCCAGCAGCCCCCGACAGGGTTCCTACAATGAGCAGTTCTTC. This gives the protein CASSPRQGSYNEQFF.

J is TRBJ2-3 and V is TRBV27; the D is unclear. This CDR3 is 13 amino acids long. Germline CDR1 MNHEY, CDR2 SMNVEV (reference sequence). V lost 0 bases, J lost 13 bases, and 14 bases lay in between. In nucleotides, the CDR3 is TGTGCCAGCAGTTTATCGGGCGTTGCCAAGAAGTATTTT. Translation: CASSLSGVAKKYF.

The genes are TRBV5-8 and TRBJ2-3, with 9 bases aligning to TRBD1. There are 16 residues in the CDR3. Looked up from germline, CDR1 is SGHTS and CDR2 is YDEGEE. Trimming took 4 bases from V and 3 from J; bases not matched to a gene: 9. CDR3 protein: CASSTSTGGRTDTQYF. In nucleotides, the CDR3 is TGTGCCAGCAGCACCTCGACAGGGGGGCGGACAGATACGCAGTATTTT.

The chain recombines TRBV5-1 with TRBJ2-7; D might be TRBD1 (6 bases). The CDR3 is made up of 15 amino acids. V dropped 0 bases and J dropped 0 bases, with 10 bases sitting between them. Germline lookup yields CDR1 SGHRS and CDR2 YFSETQ. As DNA, the CDR3 is TGCGCCAGCAGCTTGGATCGGACAGCCTCCTACGAGCAGTACTTC. It encodes CASSLDRTASYEQYF. The complete variable domain, with remaining parts taken from reference TRBV5-1 and TRBJ2-7, reads KAGVTQTPRYLIKTRGQQVTLSCSPISGHRSVSWYQQTPGQGLQFLFEYFSETQRNKGNFPGRFSGRQFSNSRSEMNVSTLELGDSALYLCASSLDRTASYEQYFGPGTRLTVT.

The chain carries TRBV7-9 and TRBJ2-1; the D gene is possibly TRBD2 (5 bases). Deletions cut 11 bases from V and 10 bases from J, with 9 bases between. CDR3 length equals 9 residues. Germline values: CDR1 SEHNR, CDR2 FQNEAQ (reference sequence). The CDR3 DNA is TGTGCCTCCCCGGGGGAGCAGTTCTTC. Residues: CASPGEQFF.

This rearrangement joins TRBV5-6 to TRBJ2-1, with D possibly TRBD2 on 5 matching bases. Trimming left V 0 bases short and J 8 bases short, with 6 bases between. The germline V gene encodes CDR1 SGHDT and CDR2 YYEEEE. The CDR3 totals 12 residues. Written as DNA, the CDR3 is TGTGCCAGCAGCTTGGGGCGGGATGAGCAGTTCTTC. Amino acids: CASSLGRDEQFF.

In this sample, this clone turned up many times. The V call is TRBV20-1, the J call TRBJ2-7; D gene ambiguous. Germline V gene lookup returns CDR1 DFQATT and CDR2 SNEGSKA (reference sequence). The CDR3 consists of 14 residues. Trimming shortened V by 3 bases and J by 0 bases, and 12 bases separated the two germline ends. The CDR3, as DNA: TGCAGTGCTAGTGGCCAGGTCCCCTCCTACGAGCAGTACTTC. Amino acids: CSASGQVPSYEQYF.

V and J are TRBV4-2 and TRBJ1-1, with D perhaps TRBD1 (6 bases). V was cut by 1 base and J by 4 bases, with 16 bases left in between. Per germline, CDR1 LGHNA and CDR2 YNFKEQ. This CDR3 spans 16 amino acids. The CDR3 DNA reads TGTGCCAGCAGCCAAGGGCAGGACAGTTATACCACTGAAGCTTTCTTT. Amino acids: CASSQGQDSYTTEAFF.

The chain combines TRBV29-1 with TRBJ2-1, with D perhaps matching TRBD2 (6 bases). Germline V gene sequence: CDR1 SQVTM, CDR2 ANQGSEA. The CDR3 loop spans 14 amino acids. Trimming shortened V by 6 bases and J by 6 bases, and 18 bases separated the two germline ends. The CDR3 spells CSVTPPGSSNEQFF. CDR3 nucleotides: TGCAGCGTGACCCCCCCCGGGAGCAGCAATGAGCAGTTCTTC.

The genes are TRBV2 and TRBJ2-3, with 9 bases fitting TRBD2. The germline V gene has CDR1 SNHLY and CDR2 FYNNEI. With 7 bases clipped from V and 4 bases from J, the junction kept 3 bases outside the gene matches. This CDR3 comprises 13 residues. The DNA for the CDR3 is TGTGCCAGCAAGGGACTAGCAGCAGATACGCAGTATTTT. This sequence encodes CASKGLAADTQYF.

This rearrangement joins TRBV7-9 to TRBJ2-3; 10 bases line up with TRBD2. V lost 5 bases to trimming and J lost 2 bases; unmatched junction nucleotides: 7. Germline CDR1 reads SEHNR; CDR2 reads FQNEAQ (reference sequence). The CDR3 covers 16 residues. The CDR3 region has the DNA TGTGCCAGCAGCAAGGGACTAGCGCGACTCACAGATACGCAGTATTTT. It yields the protein CASSKGLARLTDTQYF.

J is TRBJ2-7 and V is TRBV28; 7 bases agree with TRBD1. Looked up from germline, CDR1 is MDHEN and CDR2 is SYDVKM. This CDR3 is built from 15 residues. The V segment lost 5 bases and the J segment 5 bases; nucleotides outside the gene matches: 12. For the CDR3, the DNA is TGTGCCAGCAGTACTAGAGACAGGGTTCCACACGAGCAGTACTTC. Translated, it gives CASSTRDRVPHEQYF.

The chain has TRBV4-1 and TRBJ1-2, with 7 bases aligning to TRBD1. The germline V gene encodes CDR1 MGHRA and CDR2 YSYEKL. The CDR3 loop spans 14 amino acids. V trimming: 1 base; J trimming: 4 bases; junction bases outside the gene matches: 3. This CDR3 reads CASSQVGGGYGYTF. CDR3 DNA sequence: TGCGCCAGCAGCCAAGTAGGGGGCGGCTATGGCTACACCTTC.

V usage is TRBV4-3 and J usage is TRBJ2-3; D possibly corresponds to TRBD1 (5 bases). Germline CDR1 is LGHNA and CDR2 is YSLEER. The CDR3 totals 16 residues. Trimming left V 0 bases short and J 1 base short, with 11 bases between. CDR3 DNA sequence: TGCGCCAGCAGCCAAGACACGGGCAGGGGCACAGATACGCAGTATTTT. The encoded protein is CASSQDTGRGTDTQYF.

In this sample, this clone turned up once. This chain uses TRBV19 with TRBJ2-7; 11 positions agree with TRBD2. CDR3 length: 16 amino acids. Germline CDR1 reads LNHDA; CDR2 reads SQIVND (reference sequence). V lost 5 bases, J lost 0 bases, and 6 bases stayed unmatched. The CDR3 DNA reads TGTGCCAGTAGTCCCACCGGGACTAGCGGCTCCTACGAGCAGTACTTC. It yields the protein CASSPTGTSGSYEQYF.

V is TRBV14 and J is TRBJ2-5; D is possibly TRBD1 (6 bases). Trimming removed 4 bases from V and 2 bases from J, with 11 bases in between. From germline, CDR1 is SGHDN and CDR2 FVKESK. CDR3 size: 14 residues. CDR3 sequence (DNA): TGTGCCAGCAGCCGACAGGTTCGGCAAGAGACCCAGTACTTC. Translating it yields CASSRQVRQETQYF.

The rearrangement uses TRBV18 and TRBJ1-3, with D possibly being TRBD1 (6 bases). V was clipped by 3 bases and J by 9 bases, with 12 bases between them. The germline gives CDR1 KGHSH, CDR2 LQKENI. This CDR3 has 13 amino acids. This chain's CDR3 is CASSPTGGATIYF. The CDR3 DNA reads as TGTGCCAGCTCACCGACAGGAGGAGCCACCATATATTTT.

The chain recombines TRBV30 with TRBJ1-4; no firm D call. This CDR3 has 13 amino acids. V shed 0 bases and J shed 1 base, with 3 bases lying between them. Germline CDR1 GTSNPN, CDR2 SVGIG (reference sequence). The chain's CDR3 is CAWSVLTNEKLFF. CDR3 bases: TGTGCCTGGAGTGTTCTAACTAATGAAAAACTGTTTTTT.

The V gene is TRBV30, the J gene TRBJ2-7; a weak D match, TRBD2 (5 bases). CDR3 length equals 12 residues. V was clipped by 2 bases and J by 7 bases, with 12 bases between them. Germline values: CDR1 GTSNPN, CDR2 SVGIG (reference sequence). The CDR3 reads CAWSIGKREQYF. The CDR3 DNA sequence: TGTGCCTGGAGTATCGGGAAGCGAGAGCAGTACTTC. The full variable domain, completed using reference TRBV30 and TRBJ2-7, is SQTIHQWPATLVQPVGSPLSLECTVEGTSNPNLYWYRQAAGRGLQLLFYSVGIGQISSEVPQNLSASRPQDRQFILSSKKLLLSDSGFYLCAWSIGKREQYFGPGTRLTVT.

The count of this clone is one. A read error may produce the germline difference seen at one junction end. The chain combines TRBV9 with TRBJ2-5; 7 nucleotides match TRBD2. Germline V gene lookup returns CDR1 SGDLS and CDR2 YYNGEE. The CDR3 length is 14 residues. The CDR3, as DNA: TGTGCCCGCAGCCTGGGGGGGGGATCAGAGACCCAGTACTTC. Its protein product is CARSLGGGSETQYF.

The chain uses TRBV15 and TRBJ1-2, with D possibly TRBD1 on 6 matching bases. The CDR3 runs to 15 residues. The V and J ends lost 0 bases and 7 bases respectively, with 15 bases between them. Germline loops: CDR1 LNHNV, CDR2 YYDKDF (reference sequence). Written as DNA, the CDR3 is TGTGCCACCAGCAGAGAGGAACAGGGTAATGCTGGCTACACCTTC. It is translated as CATSREEQGNAGYTF. Full variable domain (missing parts from reference TRBV15 and TRBJ1-2): DAMVIQNPRYQVTQFGKPVTLSCSQTLNHNVMYWYQQKSSQAPKLLFHYYDKDFNNEADTPDNFQSRRPNTSFCFLDIRSPGLGDTAMYLCATSREEQGNAGYTFGSGTRLTVV.

The V call is TRBV10-3, the J call TRBJ2-1, with 12 bases identical to TRBD1. The CDR3 contains 17 residues. V lost 6 bases, J lost 0 bases, and 6 bases stayed unmatched. Per the germline V gene, CDR1 is ENHRY and CDR2 is SYGVKD. This CDR3 reads CAIRGQGASVSYNEQFF. The CDR3 DNA reads TGTGCCATCAGGGGACAGGGGGCTTCCGTCTCCTACAATGAGCAGTTCTTC.